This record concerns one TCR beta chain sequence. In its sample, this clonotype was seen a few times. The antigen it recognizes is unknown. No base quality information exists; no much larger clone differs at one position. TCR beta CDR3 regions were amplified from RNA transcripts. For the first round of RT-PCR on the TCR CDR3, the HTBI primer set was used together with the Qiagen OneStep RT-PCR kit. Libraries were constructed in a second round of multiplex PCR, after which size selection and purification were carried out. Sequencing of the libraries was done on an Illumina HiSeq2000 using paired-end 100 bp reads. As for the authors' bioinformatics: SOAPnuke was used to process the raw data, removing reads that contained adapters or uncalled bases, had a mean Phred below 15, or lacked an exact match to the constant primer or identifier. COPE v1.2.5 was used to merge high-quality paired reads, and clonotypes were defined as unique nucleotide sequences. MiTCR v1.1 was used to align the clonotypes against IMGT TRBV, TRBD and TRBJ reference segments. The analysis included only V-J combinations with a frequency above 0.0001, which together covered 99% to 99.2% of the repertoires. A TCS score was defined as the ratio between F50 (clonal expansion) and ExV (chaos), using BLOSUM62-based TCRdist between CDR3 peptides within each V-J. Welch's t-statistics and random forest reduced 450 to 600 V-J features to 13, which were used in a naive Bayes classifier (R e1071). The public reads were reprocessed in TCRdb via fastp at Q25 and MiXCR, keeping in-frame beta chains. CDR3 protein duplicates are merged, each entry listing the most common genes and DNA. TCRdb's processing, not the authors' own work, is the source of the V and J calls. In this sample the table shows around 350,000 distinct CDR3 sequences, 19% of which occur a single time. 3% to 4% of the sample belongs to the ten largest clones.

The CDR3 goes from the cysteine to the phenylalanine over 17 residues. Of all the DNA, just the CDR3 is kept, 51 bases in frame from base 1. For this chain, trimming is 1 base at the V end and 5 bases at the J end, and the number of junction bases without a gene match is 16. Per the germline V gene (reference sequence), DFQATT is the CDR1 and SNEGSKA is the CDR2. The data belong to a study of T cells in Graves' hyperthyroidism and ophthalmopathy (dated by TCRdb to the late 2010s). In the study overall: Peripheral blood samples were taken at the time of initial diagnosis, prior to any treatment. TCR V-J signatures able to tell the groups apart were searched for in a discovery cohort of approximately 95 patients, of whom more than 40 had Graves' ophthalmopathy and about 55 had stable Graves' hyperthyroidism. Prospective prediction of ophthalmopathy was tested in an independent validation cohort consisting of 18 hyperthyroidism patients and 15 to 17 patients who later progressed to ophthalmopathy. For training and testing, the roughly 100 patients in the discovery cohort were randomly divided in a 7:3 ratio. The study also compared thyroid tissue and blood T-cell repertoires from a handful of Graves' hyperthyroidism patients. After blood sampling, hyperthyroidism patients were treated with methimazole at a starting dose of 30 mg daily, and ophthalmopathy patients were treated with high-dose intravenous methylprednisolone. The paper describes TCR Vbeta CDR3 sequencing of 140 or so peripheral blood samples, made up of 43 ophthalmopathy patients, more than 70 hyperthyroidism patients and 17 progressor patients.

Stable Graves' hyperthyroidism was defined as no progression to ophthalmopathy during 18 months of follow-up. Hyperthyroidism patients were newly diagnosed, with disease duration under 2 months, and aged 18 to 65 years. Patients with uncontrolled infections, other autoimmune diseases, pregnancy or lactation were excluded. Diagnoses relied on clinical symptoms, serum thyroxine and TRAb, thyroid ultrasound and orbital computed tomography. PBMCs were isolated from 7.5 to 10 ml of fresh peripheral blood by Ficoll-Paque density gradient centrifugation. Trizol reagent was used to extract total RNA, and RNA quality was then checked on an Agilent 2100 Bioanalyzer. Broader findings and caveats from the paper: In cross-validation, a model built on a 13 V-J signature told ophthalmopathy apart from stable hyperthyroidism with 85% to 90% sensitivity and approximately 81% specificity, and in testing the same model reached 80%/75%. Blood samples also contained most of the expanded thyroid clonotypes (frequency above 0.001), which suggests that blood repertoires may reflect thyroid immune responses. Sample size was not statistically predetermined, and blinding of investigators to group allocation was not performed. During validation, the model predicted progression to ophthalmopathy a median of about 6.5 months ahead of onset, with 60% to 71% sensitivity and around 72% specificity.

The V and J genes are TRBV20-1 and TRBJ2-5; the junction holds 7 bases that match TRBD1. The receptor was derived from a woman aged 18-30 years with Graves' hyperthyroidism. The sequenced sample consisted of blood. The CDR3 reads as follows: CSARAWTGLVRGETQYF. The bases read TGCAGTGCTAGAGCGTGGACTGGCCTAGTCAGGGGGGAGACCCAGTACTTC.